The 16 T cell receptor beta chains in this list originate from one sample, sequenced in a study of blood T cells in healthy people across ages. The second PCR ran roughly 7 to 12 cycles with a sample-barcoded 5' primer and J-beta primers. TCRdb re-derived calls from the 5' RACE reads in MiXCR, one entry per CDR3 protein. Seen here are 850,000 to 1,000,000 distinct CDR3 sequences, roughly half observed once, and the top ten hold 20% to 25%. Sequencing was performed on blood. These receptors were obtained from a woman in her sixties or seventies in good health.

This clonotype was detected only a few times. The chain joins TRBV4-1 to TRBJ1-6; 8 bases map to TRBD1. The CDR3 runs 16 residues. V dropped 3 bases and J dropped 5; count of bases not matched to a gene: 6. Germline-derived CDR1 and CDR2 are MGHRA and YSYEKL. The CDR3 bases are TGCGCCAGCAGCCAGTCGGACAGGGTCGATAATTCACCCCTCCACTTT. Residues: CASSQSDRVDNSPLHF.

This rearrangement joins TRBV4-1 to TRBJ2-1, with 16 bases lining up with TRBD2. The CDR3 covers 19 residues. The trim removed 4 bases at V and 1 base at J, leaving 7 bases unmatched. Germline assignment: CDR1 MGHRA and CDR2 YSYEKL. The CDR3 region has the DNA TGCGCCAGCAGCCCCTCGGGACTAGCGGGAGGGGGATCCTACAATGAGCAGTTCTTC. It translates to CASSPSGLAGGGSYNEQFF.

This clonotype was recorded a few times. V gene TRBV2 combines with J gene TRBJ2-7, with unresolved D. CDR1 is SNHLY, CDR2 FYNNEI, per germline. CDR3 length: 11 residues. V lost 7 bases to trimming and J lost 7 bases, with 11 bases between them. The CDR3 spells CASKVFWEQYF. The CDR3 nucleotides are TGTGCCAGCAAAGTCTTCTGGGAGCAGTACTTC.

The CDR3 sequence: CASSSPFKSRTFF. The CDR3 coding sequence is TGTGCCAGCAGTTCTCCCTTCAAATCTCGGACGTTCTTC. This chain uses TRBV27 with TRBJ2-1; the D is unclear. The CDR3 is 13 residues long. Germline CDR1 reads MNHEY; CDR2 reads SMNVEV (reference sequence). With 4 bases removed from V and 15 bases from J, the gap between germline ends came to 19 bases.

This clonotype has ten or more counts. In DNA form, the CDR3 reads TGCAGTGCTAGAGATCAGGGAAGGGGCCCTTTAACGCAGTATTTT. Residues: CSARDQGRGPLTQYF. The chain couples TRBV20-1 to TRBJ2-3; possibly TRBD1 for D (5 bases). Looked up from germline, CDR1 is DFQATT and CDR2 is SNEGSKA (reference sequence). V was trimmed by 0 bases and J by 9 bases, leaving 19 bases between them. The CDR3 totals 15 residues.

V gene TRBV2 combines with J gene TRBJ2-7, with a possible D match to TRBD1 (6 bases). The DNA end is a closer match to TRBJ2-5, so the J assignment may be wrong. This CDR3 has 15 amino acids. The V gene's germline CDR1 is SNHLY and CDR2 FYNNEI. The chain's CDR3 is CASTDPSTGSKTQYF. DNA of the CDR3: TGTGCCAGCACCGACCCTTCGACAGGCTCTAAGACCCAGTACTTC.

This chain connects TRBV7-2 to TRBJ2-3; TRBD2 matches 7 bases. After removal of 11 bases from V and 8 bases from J, the junction contained 13 bases not matched to a gene. This CDR3 has 13 amino acids. Germline CDR1 reads SGHTA; CDR2 reads FQGNSA. CDR3 region: CAGRTRGGVTQYF. The CDR3 DNA reads TGTGCCGGACGGACTAGGGGAGGAGTTACGCAGTATTTT.

This clonotype was observed a handful of times. This chain connects TRBV5-1 to TRBJ2-7, with a possible D match to TRBD2 (6 bases). From germline, CDR1 is SGHRS and CDR2 YFSETQ. The germline V and J ends were trimmed by 4 bases and 3 bases, with 20 bases remaining between them. The CDR3 length is 16 residues. The CDR3 nucleotides are TGCGCCAGCAGCCTCTCACAGGAGGGCTTTCTCTACGAGCAGTACTTC. It specifies CASSLSQEGFLYEQYF.

This clonotype was detected a few times. The chain couples TRBV29-1 to TRBJ2-1, with D possibly called TRBD1 or TRBD2 (5 bases each). This CDR3 comprises 16 residues. The V gene lost 7 bases and the J gene lost 6 bases, with 25 bases spanning the gap. Per germline, CDR1 SQVTM and CDR2 ANQGSEA. The CDR3 DNA sequence: TGCAGCGGAAAGACAGTCAGCGGCTCAAAGGTCAATGAGCAGTTCTTC. Amino acids: CSGKTVSGSKVNEQFF.

This clonotype was observed a single time. The chain employs TRBV7-9 and TRBJ2-1; 8 bases agree with TRBD2. The CDR3 extends over 15 amino acids. CDR1 is SEHNR and CDR2 is FQNEAQ in the germline V gene (reference sequence). With 5 bases clipped from V and 7 bases from J, the junction kept 10 bases outside the gene matches. DNA for the CDR3: TGTGCCAGCAGCACGACTAGCGCCTTAAGGAATGAGCAGTTCTTC. Amino acid sequence: CASSTTSALRNEQFF. The variable domain in full, with the rest retrieved from reference TRBV7-9 and TRBJ2-1, is DTGVSQNPRHKITKRGQNVTFRCDPISEHNRLYWYRQTLGQGPEFLTYFQNEAQLEKSRLLSDRFSAERPKGSFSTLEIQRTEQGDSAMYLCASSTTSALRNEQFFGPGTRLTVL.

The chain combines TRBV6-1 with TRBJ2-1, with 7 bases aligning to TRBD2. The V gene's germline CDR1 is MNHNS and CDR2 SASEGT. This CDR3 contains 15 residues. V gave up 6 bases and J gave up 8 bases; unmatched junction bases: 13. In DNA, the CDR3 is TGTGCCAGCAGAGGAGCGGCGGGAGAAGTCTATGAGCAGTTCTTC. Translating gives CASRGAAGEVYEQFF.

This chain links TRBV5-1 with TRBJ2-5; 8 bases align to TRBD1. The trim removed 5 bases at V and 11 bases at J, leaving 11 bases unmatched. The CDR3 contains 13 residues. Germline CDR1 and CDR2: SGHRS and YFSETQ. The chain's CDR3 is CASSYEDRVTQYF. CDR3 nucleotides: TGCGCCAGCAGTTACGAGGACAGGGTAACGCAGTACTTC.

This clonotype was detected a few times. CDR3 coding DNA: TGTGCCAGCAGCGTAAGAGGGTTGGCAGATACGCAGTATTTT. This sequence encodes CASSVRGLADTQYF. The V gene is TRBV9, the J gene TRBJ2-3; D possibly corresponds to TRBD2 (5 bases). The CDR3 length is 14 residues. Germline values: CDR1 SGDLS, CDR2 YYNGEE. The V and J ends lost 1 base and 4 bases respectively, with 10 bases between them.

This chain joins TRBV4-1 and TRBJ2-3; 11 nucleotides line up with TRBD2. CDR1 MGHRA and CDR2 YSYEKL come from the germline V gene. J gave up 3 bases and V 7 bases, and 9 bases lay outside the gene matches. The CDR3 is 16 residues long. The CDR3 coding sequence is TGCGCCAGCAACCCGAGCCGGACTAGCGGGACAGATACGCAGTATTTT. Amino acids: CASNPSRTSGTDTQYF.

In this sample, this clonotype turned up a few times. This rearrangement joins TRBV15 to TRBJ2-3; D remains unclear. Germline loops: CDR1 LNHNV, CDR2 YYDKDF (reference sequence). V was cut by 1 base and J by 6 bases, with 8 bases left in between. The CDR3 is 13 residues long. CDR3 residues: CATSRGARDTQYF. The CDR3 nucleotides are TGTGCCACCAGCAGAGGAGCCCGGGATACGCAGTATTTT.

Many counts were recorded for this clonotype. The chain is built from TRBV6-5 and TRBJ2-3; D may match TRBD1 or TRBD2 (6 bases each). Germline V gives CDR1 MNHEY, CDR2 SVGAGI. This CDR3 has 16 amino acids. V gave up 4 bases and J gave up 2 bases, with 16 bases separating them. CDR3 DNA: TGTGCCAGCAGTTTATCGAGGGGGAGGCACACAGATACGCAGTATTTT. Amino acid sequence: CASSLSRGRHTDTQYF.